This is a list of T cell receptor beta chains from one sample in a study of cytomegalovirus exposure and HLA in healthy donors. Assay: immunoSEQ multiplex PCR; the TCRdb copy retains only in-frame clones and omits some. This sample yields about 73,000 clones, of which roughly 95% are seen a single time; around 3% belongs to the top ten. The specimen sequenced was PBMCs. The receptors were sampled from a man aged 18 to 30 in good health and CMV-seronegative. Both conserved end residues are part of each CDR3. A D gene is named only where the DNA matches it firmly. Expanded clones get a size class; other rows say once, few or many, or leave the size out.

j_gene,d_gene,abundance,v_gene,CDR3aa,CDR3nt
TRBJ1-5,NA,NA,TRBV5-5,CASSLDSYSNQPQHF,TGTGCCAGCAGCTTGGACAGCTATAGCAATCAGCCCCAGCATTTT
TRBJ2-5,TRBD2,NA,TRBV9,CASSVASPSGGAVETQYF,TGTGCCAGCAGCGTAGCTTCCCCTAGCGGGGGGGCTGTAGAGACCCAGTACTTC
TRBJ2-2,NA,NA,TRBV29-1,CSVLDSTNTGELFF,TGCAGCGTTCTGGACAGTACAAACACCGGGGAGCTGTTTTTT
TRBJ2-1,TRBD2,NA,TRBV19,CASSMASGGLSSYNEQFF,TGTGCCAGTAGTATGGCTAGCGGGGGCCTCAGCTCCTACAATGAGCAGTTCTTC
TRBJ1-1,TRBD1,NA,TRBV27,CASSSGQGNTEAFF,TGTGCCAGCAGTTCGGGACAGGGGAACACTGAAGCTTTCTTT
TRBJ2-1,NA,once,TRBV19,CASSIIGAADNEQFF,TGTGCCAGTAGTATCATCGGCGCGGCCGACAATGAGCAGTTCTTC
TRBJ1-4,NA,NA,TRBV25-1,CASSDPGLDEKLFF,TGTGCCAGCAGTGACCCGGGGTTGGACGAAAAACTGTTTTTT
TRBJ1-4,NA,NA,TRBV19,CASSLFRDGGEKLFF,TGTGCCAGTAGTCTCTTCCGGGACGGGGGTGAAAAACTGTTTTTT
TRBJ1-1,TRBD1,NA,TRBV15,CATRRDRGPNTEAFF,TGTGCCACCAGACGGGACAGGGGTCCGAACACTGAAGCTTTCTTT
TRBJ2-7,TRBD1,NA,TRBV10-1,CASSESPDRVGSEQYF,TGCGCCAGCAGTGAGTCGCCGGACAGGGTAGGTTCTGAGCAGTACTTC
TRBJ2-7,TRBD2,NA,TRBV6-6,CASSYIPGGEQYF,TGTGCCAGCAGTTACATCCCGGGGGGCGAGCAGTACTTC
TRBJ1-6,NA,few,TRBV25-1,CASSRQDSPLHF,TGTGCCAGCAGTCGACAGGATTCACCCCTCCACTTT
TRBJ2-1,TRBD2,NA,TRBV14,CASSLRGGLVNEQFF,TGTGCCAGCAGCCTAAGGGGGGGACTAGTGAATGAGCAGTTCTTC
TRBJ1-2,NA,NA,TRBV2,CASSEGLPNYGYTF,TGTGCCAGCAGTGAAGGCCTACCCAACTATGGCTACACCTTC
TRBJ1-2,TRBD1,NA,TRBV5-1,CASARDSLTAEQGGYTF,TGCGCCAGCGCGAGGGACAGCCTGACGGCCGAACAGGGTGGCTACACCTTC
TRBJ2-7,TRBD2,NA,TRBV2,CASSDHPGGLRYEQYF,TGTGCCAGCAGTGATCATCCGGGGGGGCTACGGTACGAGCAGTACTTC
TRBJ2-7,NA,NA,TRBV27,CASSLSGPYEQYF,TGTGCCAGCAGTTTATCGGGGCCTTACGAGCAGTACTTC
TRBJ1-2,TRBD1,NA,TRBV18,CASSPDRVVYGYTF,TGTGCCAGCTCACCCGACAGGGTCGTCTATGGCTACACCTTC
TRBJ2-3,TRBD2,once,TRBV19,CASSDPGGTDTQYF,TGTGCCAGTAGCGACCCGGGGGGTACAGATACGCAGTATTTT
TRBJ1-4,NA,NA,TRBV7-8,CASSTLEGVKKLFF,TGTGCCAGCAGCACCTTAGAAGGGGTGAAAAAACTGTTTTTT
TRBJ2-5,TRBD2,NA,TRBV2,CASSAELAGEETQYF,TGTGCCAGCAGCGCGGAACTAGCGGGGGAAGAGACCCAGTACTTC
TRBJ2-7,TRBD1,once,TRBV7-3,CASSWGQVGEQYF,TGTGCCAGCAGCTGGGGACAGGTCGGCGAGCAGTACTTC
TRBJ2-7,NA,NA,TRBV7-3,CASSPGGDYEQYF,TGTGCCAGCAGCCCCGGCGGAGATTACGAGCAGTACTTC
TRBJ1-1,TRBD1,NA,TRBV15,CATSKPTGWTEAFF,TGTGCCACCAGCAAACCGACAGGGTGGACTGAAGCTTTCTTT
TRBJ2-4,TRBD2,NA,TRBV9,CASSAFGGRDIQYF,TGTGCCAGCAGCGCATTCGGGGGGAGGGACATTCAGTACTTC
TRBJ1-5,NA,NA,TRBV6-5,CASSYFPQLQPQHF,TGTGCCAGCAGTTACTTCCCCCAACTCCAGCCCCAGCATTTT
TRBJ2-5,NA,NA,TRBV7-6,CASSLRRDLQETQYF,TGTGCCAGCAGCTTACGCCGGGACTTACAAGAGACCCAGTACTTC